A selection of T cell receptor beta chains follows, all from one sample in a study of T cell responses to AZD1222 COVID-19 vaccine. Method: immunoSEQ multiplex PCR; TCRdb's copy keeps in-frame clones and lacks some. The data contain 110,000 or so clones, about 91% of them seen just once; the ten biggest clones take up around 7%. The sequencing used peripheral blood, collected on day 0 of AZD1222 vaccination. These TCRs come from an adult in good health. Each CDR3 is given with its conserved first and last residue. Each record gives: CDR3 DNA, CDR3 protein, J gene, D gene, V gene, clone size, CDR3 length. The D gene is left open where the match is weak. Some rows have no size entry. The others give once, few or many, or a class for an expanded clone.

cdr3_nt: TGCGGGGGGGGGCAGGGACGGTGGACAGGCTACACCTTC
cdr3_aa: CGGGQGRWTGYTF
j_call: TRBJ1-2
d_call: .
v_call: TRBV27
clone_size: .
cdr3_length: 13

cdr3_nt: TGTGCCAGCAGCCGGATTACAGTTTACGAGCAGTACTTC
cdr3_aa: CASSRITVYEQYF
j_call: TRBJ2-7
d_call: .
v_call: TRBV5-6
clone_size: .
cdr3_length: 13

cdr3_nt: TGCGCCAGCAGCTTCGGGCGGAACACCGGGGAGCTGTTTTTT
cdr3_aa: CASSFGRNTGELFF
j_call: TRBJ2-2
d_call: .
v_call: TRBV5-1
clone_size: .
cdr3_length: 14

cdr3_nt: TGTGCCAGTAGTTCTATGGGAGAGGGGAACTATGGCTACACCTTC
cdr3_aa: CASSSMGEGNYGYTF
j_call: TRBJ1-2
d_call: .
v_call: TRBV19
clone_size: once
cdr3_length: 15

cdr3_nt: TGTGCCACCAACCCCGGGCAGGGCGTCAACTATGGCTACACCTTC
cdr3_aa: CATNPGQGVNYGYTF
j_call: TRBJ1-2
d_call: .
v_call: TRBV7-2
clone_size: .
cdr3_length: 15

cdr3_nt: TGTGCCAGCAGTGACTGCCCGGGACTAGCGGGCCAGCTAAAAAGCTACGAGCAGTACTTC
cdr3_aa: CASSDCPGLAGQLKSYEQYF
j_call: TRBJ2-7
d_call: TRBD2
v_call: TRBV6-4
clone_size: .
cdr3_length: 20

cdr3_nt: TGTGCCAGCAGTTTTTGGAAAGGGATGAACACTGAAGCTTTCTTT
cdr3_aa: CASSFWKGMNTEAFF
j_call: TRBJ1-1
d_call: .
v_call: TRBV27
clone_size: .
cdr3_length: 15

cdr3_nt: TGTGCCAGCAACACACGAGGAGAGACCCAGTACTTC
cdr3_aa: CASNTRGETQYF
j_call: TRBJ2-5
d_call: .
v_call: TRBV7-9
clone_size: .
cdr3_length: 12

cdr3_nt: TGTGCCAGCAGCCCCGGACAGGGGGTCACTAATGAAAAACTGTTTTTT
cdr3_aa: CASSPGQGVTNEKLFF
j_call: TRBJ1-4
d_call: TRBD1
v_call: TRBV7-9
clone_size: .
cdr3_length: 16

cdr3_nt: TGTGCCAGCAGCCAAGAAGTGACCCGCAACACTGAAGCTTTCTTT
cdr3_aa: CASSQEVTRNTEAFF
j_call: TRBJ1-1
d_call: .
v_call: TRBV3-1/TRBV3-2
clone_size: .
cdr3_length: 15

cdr3_nt: TGTGCCAGCTCACCAATAGGACAGGCCATCGGGGAGACCCAGTACTTC
cdr3_aa: CASSPIGQAIGETQYF
j_call: TRBJ2-5
d_call: TRBD1
v_call: TRBV18
clone_size: .
cdr3_length: 16

cdr3_nt: TGTGCCAGCAGCCCAACAGGGAGTTCGGATGAAAAACTGTTTTTT
cdr3_aa: CASSPTGSSDEKLFF
j_call: TRBJ1-4
d_call: .
v_call: TRBV7-9
clone_size: .
cdr3_length: 15

cdr3_nt: TGCGCCAGCAGCTCGGATGTGGGGGGGAACATTCAGTACTTC
cdr3_aa: CASSSDVGGNIQYF
j_call: TRBJ2-4
d_call: TRBD2
v_call: TRBV5-1
clone_size: once
cdr3_length: 14

cdr3_nt: TGTGCCAGCAGTAGCGCATCGGGGGCCAACGTCCTGACTTTC
cdr3_aa: CASSSASGANVLTF
j_call: TRBJ2-6
d_call: .
v_call: TRBV25-1
clone_size: .
cdr3_length: 14

cdr3_nt: TGTGCCAGCAGCTTAATTTACACTGAAGCTTTCTTT
cdr3_aa: CASSLIYTEAFF
j_call: TRBJ1-1
d_call: .
v_call: TRBV7-2
clone_size: .
cdr3_length: 12

cdr3_nt: TGTGCCAGCAGCCCTATGGGACAGGCCGGGATTCAGCCCCAGCATTTT
cdr3_aa: CASSPMGQAGIQPQHF
j_call: TRBJ1-5
d_call: TRBD1
v_call: TRBV3-1/TRBV3-2
clone_size: .
cdr3_length: 16

cdr3_nt: TGTGCCTGGAGTGTAGGGGGGGGCCTTAACTATGGCTACACCTTC
cdr3_aa: CAWSVGGGLNYGYTF
j_call: TRBJ1-2
d_call: .
v_call: TRBV30
clone_size: .
cdr3_length: 15

cdr3_nt: TGTGCCAGCAGTTTGGTCGGTAACTATGGCTACACCTTC
cdr3_aa: CASSLVGNYGYTF
j_call: TRBJ1-2
d_call: .
v_call: TRBV12-3/TRBV12-4
clone_size: .
cdr3_length: 13

cdr3_nt: TGCGCCAGCAGCTGGGAGAGAGATACGCAGTATTTT
cdr3_aa: CASSWERDTQYF
j_call: TRBJ2-3
d_call: .
v_call: TRBV5-1
clone_size: .
cdr3_length: 12

cdr3_nt: TGTGCCAGCAGCGTAGGTGGGGGACAGGGCGGTCAGCCCCAGCATTTT
cdr3_aa: CASSVGGGQGGQPQHF
j_call: TRBJ1-5
d_call: TRBD1
v_call: TRBV9
clone_size: .
cdr3_length: 16

cdr3_nt: TGCAGCGCCCGAAGACAGGGGAACACTGAAGCTTTCTTT
cdr3_aa: CSARRQGNTEAFF
j_call: TRBJ1-1
d_call: TRBD1
v_call: TRBV29-1
clone_size: .
cdr3_length: 13

cdr3_nt: TGTGCCAGCAGCCAAGAGGATCAGCCCCAGCATTTT
cdr3_aa: CASSQEDQPQHF
j_call: TRBJ1-5
d_call: .
v_call: TRBV4-2
clone_size: once
cdr3_length: 12

cdr3_nt: TGTGCCAGCAGCATGGGGACAGCCTCTGGAAACACCATATATTTT
cdr3_aa: CASSMGTASGNTIYF
j_call: TRBJ1-3
d_call: TRBD1
v_call: TRBV28
clone_size: once
cdr3_length: 15

cdr3_nt: TGTGCCAGCAGCTTTGCGCGGTACAATGAGCAGTTCTTC
cdr3_aa: CASSFARYNEQFF
j_call: TRBJ2-1
d_call: .
v_call: TRBV7-6
clone_size: .
cdr3_length: 13

cdr3_nt: TGTGCCAGCTCACCCCAATGGGGGACAGGTCAGCCCCAGCATTTT
cdr3_aa: CASSPQWGTGQPQHF
j_call: TRBJ1-5
d_call: TRBD1
v_call: TRBV18
clone_size: .
cdr3_length: 15

cdr3_nt: TGTGCCAGCAGTGAAAGGGAAAGATCTGGCTACACCTTC
cdr3_aa: CASSERERSGYTF
j_call: TRBJ1-2
d_call: .
v_call: TRBV2
clone_size: .
cdr3_length: 13

cdr3_nt: TGTGCCAGCAGACCGGGGCGAAGCTCTGGAAACACCATATATTTT
cdr3_aa: CASRPGRSSGNTIYF
j_call: TRBJ1-3
d_call: .
v_call: TRBV27
clone_size: once
cdr3_length: 15

cdr3_nt: TGTGCCTGGAGCGGACAGCACCTTTCACCCCTCCACTTT
cdr3_aa: CAWSGQHLSPLHF
j_call: TRBJ1-6
d_call: .
v_call: TRBV30
clone_size: .
cdr3_length: 13

cdr3_nt: TGTGCCAGCAGTGAATACGGATCGCTGGACACTGAAGCTTTCTTT
cdr3_aa: CASSEYGSLDTEAFF
j_call: TRBJ1-1
d_call: .
v_call: TRBV25-1
clone_size: .
cdr3_length: 15

cdr3_nt: TGTGCCAGCAGCCAAGATACAGCGGGACAGCCCCAGCATTTT
cdr3_aa: CASSQDTAGQPQHF
j_call: TRBJ1-5
d_call: .
v_call: TRBV4-2
clone_size: .
cdr3_length: 14

cdr3_nt: TGTGCCAGCAGCTTATGGGGGGCGGCTTACAATGAGCAGTTCTTC
cdr3_aa: CASSLWGAAYNEQFF
j_call: TRBJ2-1
d_call: .
v_call: TRBV11-3
clone_size: .
cdr3_length: 15

cdr3_nt: TGTGCCAGCAGCCTAGGACACTCCTACAATGAGCAGTTCTTC
cdr3_aa: CASSLGHSYNEQFF
j_call: TRBJ2-1
d_call: .
v_call: TRBV7-3
clone_size: few
cdr3_length: 14

cdr3_nt: TGCGCCAGCAGCTTGGACGGTCCCGAAGTCGGCTACACCTTC
cdr3_aa: CASSLDGPEVGYTF
j_call: TRBJ1-2
d_call: .
v_call: TRBV5-1
clone_size: .
cdr3_length: 14

cdr3_nt: TGTGCCAGCAGCCAATTTGGGGCCTCTGGGGCCAACGTCCTGACTTTC
cdr3_aa: CASSQFGASGANVLTF
j_call: TRBJ2-6
d_call: .
v_call: TRBV7-6
clone_size: .
cdr3_length: 16

cdr3_nt: TGTGCCAGCAGCTTAGCGTTGACAGACTATGGCTACACCTTC
cdr3_aa: CASSLALTDYGYTF
j_call: TRBJ1-2
d_call: .
v_call: TRBV7-9
clone_size: once
cdr3_length: 14

cdr3_nt: TGCGCCAGCAGCCGTGGTTCCAAGCTGGAACTTGGCTACACCTTC
cdr3_aa: CASSRGSKLELGYTF
j_call: TRBJ1-2
d_call: .
v_call: TRBV5-1
clone_size: .
cdr3_length: 15

cdr3_nt: TGTGCCAGCTCCGTCGGACAGGGAAAGTCACCCCTCCACTTT
cdr3_aa: CASSVGQGKSPLHF
j_call: TRBJ1-6
d_call: TRBD1
v_call: TRBV18
clone_size: .
cdr3_length: 14

cdr3_nt: TGTGCCAGCAGCTTAGACGGGTTGGGAAAACTGTTTTTT
cdr3_aa: CASSLDGLGKLFF
j_call: TRBJ1-4
d_call: .
v_call: TRBV7-9
clone_size: .
cdr3_length: 13

cdr3_nt: TGTGCCAGCAGTTACCCCCCGGGGACACAAGAGACCCAGTACTTC
cdr3_aa: CASSYPPGTQETQYF
j_call: TRBJ2-5
d_call: .
v_call: TRBV6-6
clone_size: .
cdr3_length: 15

cdr3_nt: TGTGCCAGCAGCGCGGGACCCAGGAACCCGGGAGAGCAGTTCTTC
cdr3_aa: CASSAGPRNPGEQFF
j_call: TRBJ2-1
d_call: .
v_call: TRBV7-3
clone_size: .
cdr3_length: 15

cdr3_nt: TGTGCCATCAGTGATTCGAAGGGGGCGAACAATCAGCCCCAGCATTTT
cdr3_aa: CAISDSKGANNQPQHF
j_call: TRBJ1-5
d_call: TRBD1
v_call: TRBV10-3
clone_size: .
cdr3_length: 16

cdr3_nt: TGTGCCAGCAGCGCCCTAGCGGGAGCCTACAATGAGCAGTTCTTC
cdr3_aa: CASSALAGAYNEQFF
j_call: TRBJ2-1
d_call: TRBD2
v_call: TRBV7-6
clone_size: .
cdr3_length: 15

cdr3_nt: TGCAGTGCTAGTCCTCAGGAGTCACAGCCCCAGCATTTT
cdr3_aa: CSASPQESQPQHF
j_call: TRBJ1-5
d_call: .
v_call: TRBV20-1
clone_size: once
cdr3_length: 13

cdr3_nt: TGTGCCAGCAGCCTAGACTGGACGGCCCTCCACTTT
cdr3_aa: CASSLDWTALHF
j_call: TRBJ1-6
d_call: .
v_call: TRBV7-2
clone_size: .
cdr3_length: 12

cdr3_nt: TGTGCCTGGAGGGGGGGGAGCGCCGCCCCTCACTATGGCTACACCTTC
cdr3_aa: CAWRGGSAAPHYGYTF
j_call: TRBJ1-2
d_call: .
v_call: TRBV30
clone_size: medium-sized
cdr3_length: 16

cdr3_nt: TGTGCCAGCAGTGACGTTACAGGGGTTTCTTTGGGCTACACCTTC
cdr3_aa: CASSDVTGVSLGYTF
j_call: TRBJ1-2
d_call: TRBD1
v_call: TRBV6-1
clone_size: .
cdr3_length: 15

cdr3_nt: TGTGCCAGCTCACCGAATCAGCGGGAGGAAGATACGCAGTATTTT
cdr3_aa: CASSPNQREEDTQYF
j_call: TRBJ2-3
d_call: TRBD2
v_call: TRBV18
clone_size: .
cdr3_length: 15

cdr3_nt: TGTGCCAGCAGTCGCTGGACAGGGAACATGAACACTGAAGCTTTCTTT
cdr3_aa: CASSRWTGNMNTEAFF
j_call: TRBJ1-1
d_call: TRBD1
v_call: TRBV6-6
clone_size: .
cdr3_length: 16

cdr3_nt: TGTGCCAGCTCCCACAACCGGGATTTCAACACTGAAGCTTTCTTT
cdr3_aa: CASSHNRDFNTEAFF
j_call: TRBJ1-1
d_call: .
v_call: TRBV18
clone_size: .
cdr3_length: 15

cdr3_nt: TGTGCCAGCAGCCCGACAGATCCCCGTTCACCCCTCCACTTT
cdr3_aa: CASSPTDPRSPLHF
j_call: TRBJ1-6
d_call: .
v_call: TRBV4-2
clone_size: .
cdr3_length: 14

cdr3_nt: TGTGCCAGCAGTTACAGCGGGGGGCCGCAGTATTTT
cdr3_aa: CASSYSGGPQYF
j_call: TRBJ2-3
d_call: TRBD2
v_call: TRBV6-2/TRBV6-3
clone_size: .
cdr3_length: 12

cdr3_nt: TGTGCCATCAGTGAGTTCCCGGTTGGGGCAGGGGGCGCGCACAATGAGCAGTTCTTC
cdr3_aa: CAISEFPVGAGGAHNEQFF
j_call: TRBJ2-1
d_call: TRBD1
v_call: TRBV10-3
clone_size: .
cdr3_length: 19

cdr3_nt: TGTGCCAGCAGTCCCGGGACCGGGGAGCTGTTTTTT
cdr3_aa: CASSPGTGELFF
j_call: TRBJ2-2
d_call: .
v_call: TRBV6-5
clone_size: .
cdr3_length: 12

cdr3_nt: TGTGCCAGCAGCAGGGGACAAATGGAACAGCCCCAGCATTTT
cdr3_aa: CASSRGQMEQPQHF
j_call: TRBJ1-5
d_call: .
v_call: TRBV5-5
clone_size: .
cdr3_length: 14

cdr3_nt: TGCGCCAGCAGCTTGGCACAGGAGGGAGAGACCCAGTACTTC
cdr3_aa: CASSLAQEGETQYF
j_call: TRBJ2-5
d_call: .
v_call: TRBV5-1
clone_size: .
cdr3_length: 14

cdr3_nt: TGTGCCAGCAGCGTGGGTAGCGGGGACAATGAGCAGTTCTTC
cdr3_aa: CASSVGSGDNEQFF
j_call: TRBJ2-1
d_call: TRBD2
v_call: TRBV9
clone_size: .
cdr3_length: 14

cdr3_nt: TGTGCCAGCAGCCAAGATCTACTAGCGGGGTACAATGAGCAGTTCTTC
cdr3_aa: CASSQDLLAGYNEQFF
j_call: TRBJ2-1
d_call: TRBD2
v_call: TRBV14
clone_size: .
cdr3_length: 16